This TCR beta chain was recovered during a study of T cell repertoires in cytomegalovirus infection. In the study overall: Recently identified HLA-C-restricted CMV epitopes were among the peptides used. Public signatures in TCR beta pointed to CMV infection and matching HLA type. Study findings and constraints: The ex vivo response was dominated by HLA-C-restricted CMV-specific TCR beta clonotypes. Carriers of CMV and the relevant HLA type were discriminated by public TCR beta frequency.

TCRdb reprocessed the reads via MiXCR and lists one record per CDR3 protein. The sample comprises about 740,000 distinct CDR3 sequences, around a third of which are singletons, and about 20% rests with the top ten. In germline, CDR1 is MGHRA, CDR2 YSYEKL. V lost 1 base to trimming and J lost 8 bases, with 11 bases between them. This CDR3 contains 14 residues. In regard to this clonotype: Its cognate antigen is unknown.

The sample was cultured PBMCs, taken from culture after CMV antigen stimulation. V is TRBV4-1 and J is TRBJ1-4; D is uncertain. The receptor comes from a human donor in good health (CMV status not recorded). Some clones in this sample may be carry-over from other donors' samples. The CDR3 here is CASSQGVEVEKLFF. The CDR3 DNA reads as TGCGCCAGCAGCCAAGGGGTAGAGGTGGAAAAACTGTTTTTT.